This is a list of T cell receptor beta chains from one sample in a study of preoperative IRX-2 immunotherapy in early breast cancer. Sequencing used immunoSEQ multiplex PCR; TCRdb keeps in-frame clones, though not all of them. Of around 10,000 clones detected, roughly 80% appear once; the ten largest clones hold about 6%. Here the sequenced sample was lymph node tissue, taken before IRX-2 immunotherapy. These receptors all stem from a human donor with breast cancer. Both conserved end residues are part of each CDR3. A D gene is named only where the DNA matches it firmly. Clone size is given for some rows only: seen once, a few or many times, or a class if the clone is expanded.

j_call	v_call	d_call	clone_size	cdr3_aa	cdr3_nt
TRBJ2-7	TRBV6-8	TRBD2	few	CASKREALSYEQYF	TGTGCCAGCAAGCGGGAGGCCCTCTCCTACGAGCAGTACTTC
TRBJ2-7	TRBV10-3	.	once	CAISESSTGRSYEQYF	TGTGCCATCAGTGAGTCAAGTACAGGCCGCTCCTACGAGCAGTACTTC
TRBJ2-1	TRBV6-8	.	.	CAISGGTGEQFF	TGTGCCATCTCGGGGGGGACAGGGGAGCAGTTCTTC
TRBJ1-2	TRBV23-1	.	.	CASSLGLNYGYTF	TGCGCCAGCAGCTTGGGGCTTAACTATGGCTACACCTTC
TRBJ2-3	TRBV19	.	.	CASSIGANPVDTQYF	TGTGCCAGTAGTATAGGGGCTAACCCCGTGGATACGCAGTATTTT
TRBJ1-1	TRBV6-8	.	few	CASSRSGNTEAFF	TGTGCCAGCAGCCGTTCGGGGAACACTGAAGCTTTCTTT
TRBJ1-5	TRBV18	TRBD1	.	CASSPPPGQGRQPQHF	TGTGCCAGCTCACCACCGCCGGGACAGGGCCGTCAGCCCCAGCATTTT
TRBJ1-1	TRBV29-1	TRBD1	few	CSVDVQGVEAFF	TGCAGCGTTGATGTACAGGGGGTTGAAGCTTTCTTT
TRBJ2-7	TRBV6-4	TRBD1	.	CASSLQGALHYEQYF	TGTGCCAGCAGCCTACAGGGGGCCCTCCACTACGAGCAGTACTTC
TRBJ2-2	TRBV8-2	.	.	CASSLSAGGNTGELFF	TGTGCCAGCAGTTTATCGGCTGGGGGGAACACCGGGGAGCTGTTTTTT
TRBJ1-2	TRBV28	.	.	CASSLFHPKGNYGYTF	TGTGCCAGCAGTTTATTCCACCCGAAAGGGAACTATGGCTACACCTTC
TRBJ2-7	TRBV6-8	TRBD2	.	CASSSPGASGSANF	TGTGCCAGCAGCAGCCCAGGGGCGAGCGGGAGTGCGAACTTC
TRBJ1-3	TRBV5-1	.	.	CASSLGLESSGNTIYF	TGCGCCAGCAGCTTGGGGCTAGAGAGCTCTGGAAACACCATATATTTT
TRBJ1-5	TRBV6-8	.	.	CASSPPTGSVQHF	TGTGCCAGCAGTCCTCCGACAGGCTCAGTCCAGCATTTT
TRBJ2-5	TRBV7-5	.	.	CASSLEASQETQYF	TGTGCCAGCAGCTTAGAGGCCAGCCAAGAGACCCAGTACTTC
TRBJ2-7	TRBV30	.	.	CAWRETGLSSYEQYF	TGTGCCTGGAGGGAGACCGGGCTTAGCTCCTACGAGCAGTACTTC
TRBJ2-2	TRBV6-8	TRBD2	.	CASRKVKGLASDGTGELFF	TGTGCCAGCCGTAAAGTTAAGGGACTAGCGTCCGACGGGACCGGGGAGCTGTTTTTT
TRBJ2-4	TRBV19	.	few	CATSERQGGNIQYF	TGTGCCACCTCAGAGAGGCAGGGTGGGAACATTCAGTACTTC
TRBJ2-5	TRBV5-1	TRBD1	.	CASSLAGTGIQETQYF	TGCGCCAGCAGCTTGGCTGGGACAGGGATTCAAGAGACCCAGTACTTC
TRBJ2-1	TRBV6-8	.	few	CASSSTGAGSSYNEQFF	TGTGCCAGCAGTTCAACGGGAGCTGGAAGCTCCTACAATGAGCAGTTCTTC
TRBJ1-3	TRBV11-3	.	.	CASSLVGRERGNTIYF	TGTGCCAGCAGCTTAGTTGGACGGGAGAGAGGAAACACCATATATTTT
TRBJ2-2	TRBV11-3	TRBD1	.	CASSFTGTAGELFF	TGTGCCAGCAGCTTTACAGGGACAGCCGGGGAGCTGTTTTTT
TRBJ1-1	TRBV18	TRBD1	.	CASSLTGDTEAFF	TGTGCCAGCTCACTGACAGGGGACACTGAAGCTTTCTTT
TRBJ2-1	TRBV14	TRBD1	few	CASSYRTGAVDEQFF	TGTGCCAGCAGCTACAGGACAGGGGCAGTCGATGAGCAGTTCTTC
TRBJ2-7	TRBV6-4	.	.	CASSLQGEQYF	TGTGCCAGCAGTCTGCAGGGCGAGCAGTACTTC
TRBJ2-6	TRBV1	.	.	CASSQIGAGANVLTF	TGCGCCAGCAGCCAAATCGGGGCTGGGGCCAACGTCCTGACTTTC
TRBJ2-4	TRBV14	TRBD2	.	CASSQGIPGLASPRAKNIQYF	TGTGCCAGCAGCCAAGGAATACCGGGACTAGCGAGTCCGAGAGCCAAAAACATTCAGTACTTC
TRBJ1-2	TRBV6-8	.	.	CASSIGFYGYTF	TGTGCCAGCAGTATAGGGTTTTATGGCTACACCTTC
TRBJ2-7	TRBV19	.	.	CASSIRTAPGDEQYF	TGTGCCAGTAGTATAAGAACAGCCCCGGGGGACGAGCAGTACTTC
TRBJ2-3	TRBV19	.	.	CASTTKTDTQYF	TGTGCCAGTACTACGAAGACAGATACGCAGTATTTT
TRBJ2-1	TRBV6-8	.	.	CASSFLLGYNEQFF	TGTGCCAGCAGTTTCCTACTGGGTTACAATGAGCAGTTCTTC
TRBJ2-5	TRBV19	TRBD1	.	CASSGTGVKETQYF	TGTGCCAGTTCCGGGACAGGGGTAAAAGAGACCCAGTACTTC
TRBJ1-3	TRBV28	TRBD1	once	CASRTSLGQGDTIYF	TGTGCCAGCAGGACCTCATTGGGACAGGGGGACACCATATATTTT
TRBJ1-4	TRBV10-1	.	.	CASRKGVATNEKLFF	TGCGCCAGCAGAAAGGGGGTCGCAACTAATGAAAAACTGTTTTTT
TRBJ2-1	TRBV6-8	TRBD2	few	CASSYSMAGGRRDEQFF	TGTGCCAGCAGTTACTCGATGGCGGGGGGCCGCCGTGATGAGCAGTTCTTC
TRBJ1-4	TRBV28	.	.	CASSSLQVSAEKLFF	TGTGCCAGCAGCTCCCTACAGGTTTCTGCCGAAAAACTGTTTTTT
TRBJ2-7	TRBV11-3	.	.	CASSLLQGKDEQYF	TGTGCCAGCAGCTTGCTACAGGGTAAAGACGAGCAGTACTTC
TRBJ2-7	TRBV11-3	.	.	CASSFGAVVSGEQYF	TGTGCCAGCAGCTTTGGAGCCGTCGTTTCGGGAGAGCAGTACTTC
TRBJ1-4	TRBV19	.	few	CASSIGGAEKLFF	TGTGCCAGTAGTATAGGGGGCGCAGAAAAACTGTTTTTT
TRBJ1-5	TRBV6-8	TRBD1	.	CASTRDRGGQPQHF	TGTGCCAGCACCAGGGACAGGGGGGGTCAGCCCCAGCATTTT
TRBJ1-4	TRBV7-7	TRBD1	.	CASSRSGGWEKLFF	TGTGCCAGCAGCCGCTCAGGGGGTTGGGAAAAACTGTTTTTT
TRBJ2-3	TRBV7-1	.	.	CASSLDGTNRDTQYF	TGTGCCAGCAGCTTAGATGGGACGAACCGAGATACGCAGTATTTT
TRBJ1-1	TRBV19	TRBD1	.	CASSLGTGEFAEAFF	TGTGCCAGTAGTCTCGGGACAGGGGAATTCGCTGAAGCTTTCTTT
TRBJ2-2	TRBV15	TRBD1	.	CATRRVGQGGGLFF	TGTGCCACCAGGAGAGTAGGACAGGGAGGAGGGCTGTTTTTT
TRBJ2-7	TRBV6-8	.	few	CASIRGTAVYEQYF	TGTGCCAGCATCCGCGGGACAGCCGTTTACGAGCAGTACTTC
TRBJ2-6	TRBV7-5	.	once	CASSLGGLAGANVLTF	TGTGCCAGCAGCTTGGGGGGTTTGGCTGGGGCCAACGTCCTGACTTTC
TRBJ2-7	TRBV18	TRBD1	few	CASSPRHGETDRGYEQYF	TGTGCCAGCTCACCACGGCACGGTGAGACGGACAGGGGTTACGAGCAGTACTTC
TRBJ1-2	TRBV19	.	.	CASSIARTAYGYTF	TGTGCCAGTAGTATAGCCAGGACAGCCTATGGCTACACCTTC